The clone carrying this TCR beta chain was seen repeatedly, ten times or more. Per the authors' pipeline: A typical sample had some 87,000 TCRs, with about 20,000 to 700,000 overall. TCRdb re-called the RACE reads through MiXCR, storing one row per CDR3 protein. TCRdb, not the original authors, processed these V and J calls. The sample records tens of thousands of distinct CDR3 sequences, roughly 9.8% being singletons. This sample stems from a study of human T cells and chemical hapten exposure. Looking at the study overall: Diagnoses of alopecia areata, totalis or universalis occurred in mostly female patients.

Indicated time point: pre-sensitization, week 0. Specified treatment: therapeutic diphenylcyclopropenone sensitization with weekly scalp DPC. At every patch-test visit, blood was drawn before the patch test was applied. Unfractionated whole blood yielded the extracted total RNA. This specimen was whole blood, taken in connection with sensitization to the hapten diphenylcyclopropenone (DPC). This clonotype was obtained from a middle-aged man with alopecia areata. Some clones in this sample may be carry-over from other donors' samples.

This CDR3 reads CASSLLAANGYTF. CDR3 nucleotide sequence: TGTGCCAGCAGCTTATTGGCGGCAAATGGCTACACCTTC. The chain has TRBV7-3 and TRBJ1-2; D is ambiguous. The CDR3 runs to 13 residues. V lost 2 bases and J 6 bases, leaving 10 bases between the germline ends. Germline V CDR1 and CDR2: SGHTA, FQGTGA.